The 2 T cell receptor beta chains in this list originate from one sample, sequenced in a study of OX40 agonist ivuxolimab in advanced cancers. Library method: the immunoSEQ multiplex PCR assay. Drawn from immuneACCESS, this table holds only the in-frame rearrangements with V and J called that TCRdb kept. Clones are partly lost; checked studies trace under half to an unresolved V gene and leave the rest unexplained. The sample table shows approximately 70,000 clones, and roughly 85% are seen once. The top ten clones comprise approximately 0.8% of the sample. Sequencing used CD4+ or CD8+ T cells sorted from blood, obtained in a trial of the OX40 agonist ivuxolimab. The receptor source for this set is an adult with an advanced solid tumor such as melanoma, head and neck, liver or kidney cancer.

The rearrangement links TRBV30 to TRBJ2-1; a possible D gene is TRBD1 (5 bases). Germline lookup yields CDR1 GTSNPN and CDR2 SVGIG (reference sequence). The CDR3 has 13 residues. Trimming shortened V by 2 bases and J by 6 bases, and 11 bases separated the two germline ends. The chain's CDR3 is CAWSSGRVNEQFF. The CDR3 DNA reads TGTGCCTGGAGTTCTGGCAGGGTCAATGAGCAGTTCTTC.

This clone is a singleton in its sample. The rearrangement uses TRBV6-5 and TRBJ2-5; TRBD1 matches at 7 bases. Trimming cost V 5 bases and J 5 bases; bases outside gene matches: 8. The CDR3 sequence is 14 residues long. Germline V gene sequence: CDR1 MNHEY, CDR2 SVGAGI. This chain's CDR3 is CASSDTGDGETQYF. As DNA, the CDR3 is TGTGCCAGCAGTGACACAGGGGACGGGGAGACCCAGTACTTC.